This T cell receptor beta chain was recorded in a study of T-cell reconstitution after alpha-beta-depleted transplantation in children. General study points: T-cell numbers and diversity one year post-transplant derived largely from freshly generated T cells.

There are many counts of this clonotype. Its antigen is undetermined. Unique molecular identifiers were used in preparing the TCRbeta library. TCRdb re-derived calls from the PCR reads in MiXCR, one entry per CDR3 protein. Among 40,000 to 60,000 distinct CDR3 sequences listed, around 9% were seen once. Germline V CDR1 and CDR2: SGHAT, FQNNGV. The CDR3 sequence is 11 residues long. The germline V and J ends were trimmed by 4 bases and 1 base, with 1 base remaining between them. The receptor comes from a male patient between 2 and 15 years old who had a stem cell transplant for chronic granulomatous disease, so the T cells may come from the graft donor. This specimen consisted of PBMCs, mostly from graft donor cells, obtained 60 days after TCRalphabeta/CD19-depleted stem cell transplant. V gene TRBV11-2 combines with J gene TRBJ1-1; D remains unclear. The CDR3 nucleotides are TGTGCCAGCAGCTGGAACACTGAAGCTTTCTTT. Protein product: CASSWNTEAFF.